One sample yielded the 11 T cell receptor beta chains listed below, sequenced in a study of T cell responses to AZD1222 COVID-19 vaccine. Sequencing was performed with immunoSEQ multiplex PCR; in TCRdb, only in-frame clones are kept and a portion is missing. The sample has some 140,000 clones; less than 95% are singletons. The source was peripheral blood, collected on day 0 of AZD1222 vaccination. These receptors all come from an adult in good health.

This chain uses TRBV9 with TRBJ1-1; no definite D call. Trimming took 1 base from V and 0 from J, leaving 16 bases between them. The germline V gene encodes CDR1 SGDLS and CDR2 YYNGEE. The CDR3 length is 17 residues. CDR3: CASSVKPLKNMNTEAFF. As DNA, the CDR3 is TGTGCCAGCAGCGTAAAACCTCTTAAAAACATGAACACTGAAGCTTTCTTT. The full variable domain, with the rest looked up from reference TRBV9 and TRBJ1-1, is DSGVTQTPKHLITATGQRVTLRCSPRSGDLSVYWYQQSLDQGLQFLIQYYNGEERAKGNILERFSAQQFPDLHSELNLSSLELGDSALYFCASSVKPLKNMNTEAFFGQGTRLTVV.

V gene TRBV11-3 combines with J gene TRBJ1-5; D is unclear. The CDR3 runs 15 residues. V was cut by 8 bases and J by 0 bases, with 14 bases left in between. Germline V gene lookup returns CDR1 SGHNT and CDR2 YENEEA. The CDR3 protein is CASPLRAASNQPQHF. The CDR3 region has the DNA TGTGCCAGCCCCCTTAGGGCGGCTAGCAATCAGCCCCAGCATTTT.

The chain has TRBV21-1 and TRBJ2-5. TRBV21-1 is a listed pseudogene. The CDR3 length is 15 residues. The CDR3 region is CASSRAPGAQETQYF. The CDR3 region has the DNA TGTGCCAGCAGCAGGGCACCGGGGGCCCAAGAGACCCAGTACTTC.

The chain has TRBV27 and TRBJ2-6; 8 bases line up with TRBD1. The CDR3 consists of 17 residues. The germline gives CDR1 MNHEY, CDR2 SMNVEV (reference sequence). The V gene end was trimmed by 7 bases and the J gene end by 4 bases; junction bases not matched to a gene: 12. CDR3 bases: TGTGCCAGCACCAAATCGACAGGGGCTCCCGGGGCCAACGTCCTGACTTTC. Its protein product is CASTKSTGAPGANVLTF.

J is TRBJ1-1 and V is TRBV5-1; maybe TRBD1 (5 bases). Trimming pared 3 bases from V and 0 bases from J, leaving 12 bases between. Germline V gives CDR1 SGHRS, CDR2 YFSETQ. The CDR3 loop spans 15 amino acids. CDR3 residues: CASSWSGHMNTEAFF. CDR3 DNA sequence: TGCGCCAGCAGCTGGTCTGGACACATGAACACTGAAGCTTTCTTT.

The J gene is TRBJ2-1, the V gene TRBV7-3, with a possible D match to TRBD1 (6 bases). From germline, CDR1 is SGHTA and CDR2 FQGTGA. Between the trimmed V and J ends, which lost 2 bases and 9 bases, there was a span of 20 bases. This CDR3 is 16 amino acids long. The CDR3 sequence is CASSLGRGQVLGEQFF. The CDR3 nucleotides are TGTGCCAGCAGCTTAGGCAGGGGCCAAGTCCTGGGTGAGCAGTTCTTC.

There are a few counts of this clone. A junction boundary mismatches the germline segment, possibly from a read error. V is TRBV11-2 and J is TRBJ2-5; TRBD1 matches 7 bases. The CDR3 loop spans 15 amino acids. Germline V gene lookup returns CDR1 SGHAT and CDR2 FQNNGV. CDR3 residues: CASSLGTVTQETQYF. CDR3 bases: TGTGCCAGCAGTTTAGGGACAGTAACGCAAGAGACCCAGTACTTC.

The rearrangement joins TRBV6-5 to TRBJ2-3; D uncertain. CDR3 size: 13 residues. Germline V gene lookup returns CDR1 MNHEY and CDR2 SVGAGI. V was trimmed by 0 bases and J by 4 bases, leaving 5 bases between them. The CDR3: CASSYSSADTQYF. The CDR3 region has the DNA TGTGCCAGCAGTTACTCGTCCGCAGATACGCAGTATTTT.

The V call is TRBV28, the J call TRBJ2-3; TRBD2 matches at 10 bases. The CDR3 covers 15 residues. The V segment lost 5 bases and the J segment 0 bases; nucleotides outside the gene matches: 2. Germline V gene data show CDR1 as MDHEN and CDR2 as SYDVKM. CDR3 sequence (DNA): TGTGCCAGCAGTCCGACTAGCGGGAGCACAGATACGCAGTATTTT. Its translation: CASSPTSGSTDTQYF. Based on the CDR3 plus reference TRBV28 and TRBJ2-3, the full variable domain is DVKVTQSSRYLVKRTGEKVFLECVQDMDHENMFWYRQDPGLGLRLIYFSYDVKMKEKGDIPEGYSVSREKKERFSLILESASTNQTSMYLCASSPTSGSTDTQYFGPGTRLTVL.

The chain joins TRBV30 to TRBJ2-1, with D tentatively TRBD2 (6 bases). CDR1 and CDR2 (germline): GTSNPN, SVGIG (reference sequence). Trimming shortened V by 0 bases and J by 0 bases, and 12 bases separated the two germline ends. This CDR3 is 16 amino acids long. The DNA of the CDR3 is TGTGCCTGGAGTGTACCGGCGGGGAGCTCCTACAATGAGCAGTTCTTC. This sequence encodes CAWSVPAGSSYNEQFF. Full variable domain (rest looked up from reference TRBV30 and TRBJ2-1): SQTIHQWPATLVQPVGSPLSLECTVEGTSNPNLYWYRQAAGRGLQLLFYSVGIGQISSEVPQNLSASRPQDRQFILSSKKLLLSDSGFYLCAWSVPAGSSYNEQFFGPGTRLTVL.

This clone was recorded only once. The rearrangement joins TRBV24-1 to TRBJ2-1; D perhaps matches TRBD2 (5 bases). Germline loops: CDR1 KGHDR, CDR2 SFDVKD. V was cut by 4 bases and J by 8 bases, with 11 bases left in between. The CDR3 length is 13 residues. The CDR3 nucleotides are TGTGCCACCAGTGACCTTACGGGGTATGAGCAGTTCTTC. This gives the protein CATSDLTGYEQFF.